This T cell receptor beta chain was retrieved from a study of blood T cell repertoires in COVID-19. Study details: Both acute and convalescent COVID-19 samples were obtained from the United States, Italy and Spain. PBMCs, B-cell-depleted T cells, or T cells were the source of the cDNA or gDNA that made up the material.

As handled by the study authors: Amplification with reference gene primers provided the estimates of nucleated cell counts. Clones were read by immunoSEQ multiplex PCR, and TCRdb kept only the in-frame ones, dropping some. V, J and clone size were drawn from that table, and D and trimming were deduced from the DNA. The sample lists 140,000 or so clones, roughly 80% occurring once. Germline lookup yields CDR1 SQVTM and CDR2 ANQGSEA. CDR3 length: 15 amino acids. Unmatched junction bases numbered 13, after V lost 2 bases and J lost 7 bases. This clonotype originated in a man aged 50 to 59 with active or convalescent COVID-19. Sequences were obtained from peripheral blood. The rearrangement joins TRBV29-1 to TRBJ2-5; 7 nucleotides agree with TRBD1. CDR3 residues: CSVESTGTVQGTQYF. CDR3 nucleotides: TGCAGCGTTGAAAGTACCGGGACAGTCCAGGGGACCCAGTACTTC.